Each of the 22 T cell receptor beta chains below was sequenced from the same sample in a study of Graves' ophthalmopathy and Graves' hyperthyroidism. Amplification of the TCR beta CDR3 regions used RNA transcripts (as template). RT-PCR was first run with HTBI primers, then multiplex PCR in a second round. TCRdb reanalysed the multiplex PCR reads using MiXCR and keeps one entry per CDR3 protein. Of over a million distinct CDR3 sequences listed, around a third are singletons. Sequenced material: peripheral blood or thyroid tissue (not recorded which). The receptors derive from an adult man with Graves' hyperthyroidism.

This clonotype was recorded many times. The chain carries TRBV20-1 and TRBJ2-7; D is uncertain. The germline V gene has CDR1 DFQATT and CDR2 SNEGSKA (reference sequence). Between the trimmed V and J ends, which lost 3 bases and 4 bases, there was a span of 13 bases. The CDR3 runs 13 residues. CDR3 in amino acids: CSARFMRNYEQYF. The CDR3 DNA sequence: TGCAGTGCTAGGTTCATGCGGAATTACGAGCAGTACTTC.

V and J are TRBV5-1 and TRBJ2-7; 7 bases align to TRBD1. V lost 6 bases to trimming and J lost 7 bases; unmatched junction nucleotides: 13. CDR1 and CDR2 (germline): SGHRS, YFSETQ. The CDR3 has 14 amino acids. This CDR3 is CASTPSTGNGEQYF. CDR3 coding DNA: TGCGCCAGCACCCCTTCGACAGGGAATGGGGAGCAGTACTTC.

This clonotype has a handful of counts. A read error may be the cause here, since a much bigger clone is one base away. V usage is TRBV2 and J usage is TRBJ1-3; D is unclear. V was shortened by 0 bases and J by 0 bases, with 9 bases between the two germline ends. The CDR3 extends over 16 amino acids. Germline assignment: CDR1 SNHLY and CDR2 FYNNEI. The CDR3 here is CASSEARGDSGNTIYF. CDR3 DNA sequence: TGTGCCAGCAGTGAAGCGCGCGGGGACTCTGGAAACACCATATATTTT.

This clonotype has ten or more counts. V usage is TRBV29-1 and J usage is TRBJ1-2; 7 nucleotides match TRBD1. This CDR3 region has 13 residues. With V trimmed by 4 bases and J by 1 base, 3 bases remained unmatched. Germline lookup yields CDR1 SQVTM and CDR2 ANQGSEA. CDR3 in DNA: TGCAGCGTTGTGACAGGGCTTAACTATGGCTACACCTTC. Amino acid sequence: CSVVTGLNYGYTF.

In its sample, this clonotype was seen many times. The CDR3: CASSPGSGDEQYF. The CDR3 region has the DNA TGCGCCAGCAGCCCCGGCAGTGGGGACGAGCAGTACTTC. The chain joins TRBV5-1 to TRBJ2-7; D call uncertain. The germline V gene encodes CDR1 SGHRS and CDR2 YFSETQ. The CDR3 has 13 residues. Trimming left V 4 bases short and J 5 bases short, with 13 bases between. Full variable domain (missing parts from reference TRBV5-1 and TRBJ2-7): KAGVTQTPRYLIKTRGQQVTLSCSPISGHRSVSWYQQTPGQGLQFLFEYFSETQRNKGNFPGRFSGRQFSNSRSEMNVSTLELGDSALYLCASSPGSGDEQYFGPGTRLTVT.

This chain uses TRBV27 with TRBJ2-7; D unclear. V lost 5 bases, J lost 7 bases, and 18 bases lay in between. From germline, CDR1 is MNHEY and CDR2 SMNVEV (reference sequence). The CDR3 is 14 amino acids. Here the CDR3 reads CASSPNGPLYEQYF. The CDR3 region has the DNA TGTGCCAGCAGTCCGAATGGCCCTCTCTATGAGCAGTACTTC.

Of note for this clonotype: Relative to the germline gene, one junction end is altered; a read error may explain this. The rearrangement joins TRBV9 to TRBJ2-2, with 7 bases matching TRBD1. The CDR3 extends over 16 amino acids. Germline V gene sequence: CDR1 SGDLS, CDR2 YYNGEE. CDR3 loop: CASSLVGQLNTGELFF. CDR3 nucleotides: TGCGCCAGCAGCTTGGTGGGACAGCTGAACACCGGGGAGCTGTTTTTT.

This rearrangement joins TRBV24-1 to TRBJ1-5, with D maybe TRBD1 (5 bases). The CDR3 is made up of 14 amino acids. Trimming left V 4 bases short and J 1 base short, with 7 bases between. In germline, CDR1 is KGHDR, CDR2 SFDVKD. This chain's CDR3 is CATSEGGSNQPQHF. DNA of the CDR3: TGTGCCACCAGTGAGGGGGGGAGCAATCAGCCCCAGCATTTT.

The rearrangement links TRBV7-2 to TRBJ1-3; 9 nucleotides match TRBD1. Germline lookup yields CDR1 SGHTA and CDR2 FQGNSA. The CDR3 loop spans 17 amino acids. Trimming removed 5 bases from V and 1 base from J; junction bases left unmatched: 9. This CDR3 is CASSHYPGQGSGNTIYF. CDR3 in DNA: TGTGCCAGCAGCCACTACCCGGGACAGGGATCTGGAAACACCATATATTTT.

The chain links TRBV6-2 or TRBV6-3 to TRBJ1-6; D not certain. The length of the CDR3 is 14 residues. The V gene's germline CDR1 is MNHEY and CDR2 SVGEGT. Trimming left V 2 bases short and J 11 bases short, with 13 bases between. This chain's CDR3 is CASSYLGYDPPLHF. CDR3 DNA sequence: TGTGCCAGCAGTTACCTGGGGTATGATCCACCCCTCCACTTT.

This clonotype has ten or more counts. The gene calls are TRBV20-1 and TRBJ1-2, with a possible D match to TRBD1 (5 bases). This CDR3 is 16 amino acids long. V gave up 1 base and J gave up 3 bases, with 18 bases separating them. CDR1 is DFQATT, CDR2 SNEGSKA, per germline (reference sequence). CDR3 sequence: CSARAWRQPIYYGYTF. CDR3 bases: TGCAGTGCTAGAGCTTGGAGACAGCCGATCTACTATGGCTACACCTTC.

The chain joins TRBV5-1 to TRBJ2-5; 15 bases are shared with TRBD2. CDR1 is SGHRS, CDR2 YFSETQ, per germline. V lost 4 bases and J lost 2; bases outside the gene matches: 3. This CDR3 is 16 amino acids long. CDR3 bases: TGCGCCAGCAGCACAGGACTAGCGGGAGGGCAAGAGACCCAGTACTTC. Protein product: CASSTGLAGGQETQYF.

The gene calls are TRBV20-1 and TRBJ2-5; 9 bases fit TRBD2. Trimming at V came to 6 bases and at J to 3 bases, leaving 5 bases not matched to a gene. Germline V lookup: CDR1 DFQATT, CDR2 SNEGSKA (reference sequence). The CDR3 spans 13 residues. The CDR3 sequence is CSAVAGGKETQYF. The CDR3, as DNA: TGCAGTGCGGTGGCGGGAGGGAAAGAGACCCAGTACTTC.

The chain recombines TRBV19 with TRBJ2-5, with 8 bases lining up with TRBD1. The tail of the sequence fits TRBJ2-1 better, so the J call may be wrong. The CDR3 has 12 amino acids. The germline CDR1 and CDR2 sequences are LNHDA and SQIVND (reference sequence). The CDR3 DNA sequence: TGTGCCAGTAGTACGGACAGGGATGAGCAGTTCTTC. The encoded protein is CASSTDRDEQFF.

Concerning this clonotype: The junction departs from the called germline gene at one end, perhaps through a read error. The chain couples TRBV7-8 to TRBJ2-5; 8 bases align to TRBD2. The germline gives CDR1 SGHVS, CDR2 FQNEAQ. The CDR3 loop spans 17 amino acids. This chain's CDR3 is CASSQEAGRGGQETQYF. CDR3 nucleotides: TGCGCCAGCAGCCAAGAGGCAGGGCGCGGGGGGCAAGAGACCCAGTACTTC.

This clonotype occurred many times. The V and J genes are TRBV12-3 or TRBV12-4 and TRBJ1-5, with 7 bases fitting TRBD1. V dropped 6 bases and J dropped 2; count of bases not matched to a gene: 7. CDR3 size: 15 residues. The CDR3, as DNA: TGTGCCAGCAGCTTTAACAGGGGTGGCAATCAGCCCCAGCATTTT. Translating it yields CASSFNRGGNQPQHF.

The DNA for the CDR3 is TGCAGTGCTAGAGACACCGGGATGTCTAATGAAAAACTGTTTTTT. The encoded protein is CSARDTGMSNEKLFF. The V call is TRBV20-1, the J call TRBJ1-4; D is uncertain. The V end lost 0 bases, the J end lost 3 bases, and 11 bases lay between the germline ends. The length of the CDR3 is 15 residues. Per germline, CDR1 DFQATT and CDR2 SNEGSKA (reference sequence).

The V and J genes are TRBV7-9 and TRBJ1-1; D may be TRBD1 (5 bases). Germline V lookup: CDR1 SEHNR, CDR2 FQNEAQ (reference sequence). The CDR3 extends over 16 amino acids. Trimming took 2 bases from V and 4 from J, leaving 17 bases between them. The CDR3 spells CASSLWGFLYSTEAFF. The CDR3 DNA follows: TGTGCCAGCAGCTTATGGGGGTTCTTATATAGCACTGAAGCTTTCTTT.

V gene TRBV2 combines with J gene TRBJ1-6; no firm D call. Between the trimmed V and J ends, which lost 1 base and 7 bases, there was a span of 11 bases. The V gene's germline CDR1 is SNHLY and CDR2 FYNNEI. The CDR3 runs to 15 residues. The CDR3 region is CASSEGHATNSPLHF. The CDR3 nucleotides are TGTGCCAGCAGTGAAGGACATGCTACAAATTCACCCCTCCACTTT. The complete variable domain, with remaining parts taken from reference TRBV2 and TRBJ1-6, reads EPEVTQTPSHQVTQMGQEVILRCVPISNHLYFYWYRQILGQKVEFLVSFYNNEISEKSEIFDDQFSVERPDGSNFTLKIRSTKLEDSAMYFCASSEGHATNSPLHFGNGTRLTVT.

At least ten counts were recorded for this clonotype. This rearrangement joins TRBV12-3 or TRBV12-4 to TRBJ2-5; D is uncertain. There are 13 residues in the CDR3. The V end was cut by 8 bases, the J end by 5 bases, with 15 bases between. CDR3 residues: CASAVALGETQYF. The CDR3, as DNA: TGTGCCAGCGCGGTGGCTCTCGGGGAGACCCAGTACTTC.

The V and J genes are TRBV10-3 and TRBJ1-2; TRBD1 is a possible D gene (5 bases). Germline V gene lookup returns CDR1 ENHRY and CDR2 SYGVKD. The V end lost 7 bases, the J end lost 4 bases, and 16 bases lay between the germline ends. CDR3 length equals 14 residues. CDR3 nucleotide sequence: TGTGCCATCACTAGCACCGGGACGAGCTATGGCTACACCTTC. Residues: CAITSTGTSYGYTF.

This clonotype occurred many times. The chain uses TRBV7-9 and TRBJ1-1; weak D call: TRBD1 (5 bases). Looked up from germline, CDR1 is SEHNR and CDR2 is FQNEAQ (reference sequence). The CDR3 spans 14 residues. Trimming took 5 bases from V and 6 from J, leaving 16 bases between them. The CDR3 loop is CASSLGVGNPEAFF. In nucleotides, the CDR3 is TGTGCCAGCAGCCTAGGGGTAGGGAATCCTGAAGCTTTCTTT.